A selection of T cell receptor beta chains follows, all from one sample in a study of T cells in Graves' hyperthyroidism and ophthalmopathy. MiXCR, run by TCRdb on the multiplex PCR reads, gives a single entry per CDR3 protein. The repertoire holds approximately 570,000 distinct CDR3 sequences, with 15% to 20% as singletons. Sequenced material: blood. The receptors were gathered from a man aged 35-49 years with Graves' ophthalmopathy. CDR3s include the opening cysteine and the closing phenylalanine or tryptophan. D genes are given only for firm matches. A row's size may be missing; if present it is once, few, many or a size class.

TGTGCCAGTAGTCAACCAGGGGGTGGTTACGAGCAGTACTTC	CASSQPGGGYEQYF	.	TRBJ2-7	TRBV19	TRBD1	14
TGTGCCAGCAGCTTAGTAGGGTCGGGGACTAGCGGGAGGTACAATGAGCAGTTCTTC	CASSLVGSGTSGRYNEQFF	many	TRBJ2-1	TRBV7-2	TRBD2	19
TGCAGTGCCGCTACGGGACAGAACAATCAGCCCCAGCATTTT	CSAATGQNNQPQHF	few	TRBJ1-5	TRBV20-1	TRBD1	14
TGCGCCAGCAGCTTGATTGAATCCGGGGCTGGCGACGAGCAGTACTTC	CASSLIESGAGDEQYF	many	TRBJ2-7	TRBV5-1	.	16
TGTGCCTGGAGTCCTACCGGGACTAGCGGGAGAGGGCATGAGCAGTTCTTC	CAWSPTGTSGRGHEQFF	.	TRBJ2-1	TRBV30	TRBD2	17
TGCAGTGCTATTGGACAGCTTCTTTATGGCTACACCTTC	CSAIGQLLYGYTF	.	TRBJ1-2	TRBV20-1	.	13
TGTGCCAGCAGTTTTAGGGCTGGATCACCCCTCCACTTT	CASSFRAGSPLHF	few	TRBJ1-6	TRBV12-3/TRBV12-4	.	13
TGTGCCAGCAGTGAAGCGAATAAAGGGGACGGCTATGGCTACACCTTC	CASSEANKGDGYGYTF	many	TRBJ1-2	TRBV2	.	16
TGTGCCAGCAGTGGGGCAGGGGGTGTTGGAGATACGCAGTATTTT	CASSGAGGVGDTQYF	few	TRBJ2-3	TRBV6-1	TRBD1	15
TGTGCCAGCAGTGAAGGCGGGCTCCGAGGAAACACCATATATTTT	CASSEGGLRGNTIYF	few	TRBJ1-3	TRBV25-1	.	15
TGTGCCAGCAGCTTACTGGGGGCCCGGCCCCAACCCCTCCACTTT	CASSLLGARPQPLHF	.	TRBJ1-6	TRBV7-9	.	15
TGTGCCAGCAGTTATTCGCTAGCGGGGGGCCGGCTGGATACGCAGTATTTT	CASSYSLAGGRLDTQYF	many	TRBJ2-3	TRBV6-1	TRBD2	17
TGTGCCAGCAGCGAACATAGCCTATGGCAGGGCGCAGATACGCAGTATTTT	CASSEHSLWQGADTQYF	many	TRBJ2-3	TRBV5-8	.	17
TGTGCTAGTGGTTTGGTATTGGTGACAGGGGGCCTCCTCTATGGCTACACCTTC	CASGLVLVTGGLLYGYTF	few	TRBJ1-2	TRBV12-5	TRBD1	18
TGTGCCAGCAAACAGGGGTACGACGAGCAGTACTTC	CASKQGYDEQYF	many	TRBJ2-7	TRBV27	TRBD1	12
TGTGCCAGCAGCTTAGCACAGGACACTGAAGCTTTCTTT	CASSLAQDTEAFF	many	TRBJ1-1	TRBV7-9	.	13
TGCGCCAGCAGCTTGGCCGGTAGCGGGAGGGCAGCGGATACGCAGTATTTT	CASSLAGSGRAADTQYF	few	TRBJ2-3	TRBV5-1	TRBD2	17
TGTGCCAGCACCCCGAGCGGGGGTATCTCCTACGAGCAGTACTTC	CASTPSGGISYEQYF	.	TRBJ2-7	TRBV28	TRBD2	15
TGTGCCAGCAGCTCCCGCTTGACCCTACCCACCGGGGAGCTGTTTTTT	CASSSRLTLPTGELFF	.	TRBJ2-2	TRBV7-9	.	16
TGTGCCAGCTCACCCCCAACGGGGTCGAGGACTGAAGCTTTCTTT	CASSPPTGSRTEAFF	many	TRBJ1-1	TRBV18	.	15
TGTGCCAGCAGTTTACGTAATTGGGCGGGAGGGTATGAGCAGTACTTC	CASSLRNWAGGYEQYF	many	TRBJ2-7	TRBV27	TRBD2	16
TGTGCCAGTAGCGATATGGGACAGGGATATGGCTACACCTTC	CASSDMGQGYGYTF	.	TRBJ1-2	TRBV19	TRBD1	14
TGTGCCAGCAGCCTGACTACTATGAGCACAGATACGCAGTATTTT	CASSLTTMSTDTQYF	many	TRBJ2-3	TRBV5-5	.	15
TGTGCCAGCAGCCGACTAGCGGGCACCAACACCGGGGAGCTGTTTTTT	CASSRLAGTNTGELFF	few	TRBJ2-2	TRBV5-1	TRBD2	16
TGTGCCAGCAGCTTAGCCCCTGAGACAGATACGCAGTATTTT	CASSLAPETDTQYF	many	TRBJ2-3	TRBV7-3	.	14
TGTGCCAGCTCGGACAAGAGGAGCTCCTACGAGCAGTACTTC	CASSDKRSSYEQYF	.	TRBJ2-7	TRBV4-2	.	14
TGTGCCAGCAGTCTGCCCGGGGGGAACACTGAAGCTTTCTTT	CASSLPGGNTEAFF	many	TRBJ1-1	TRBV12-3/TRBV12-4	.	14
TGTGCCAGCAGTTACCAGAGTATGCATGAGCAGTTCTTC	CASSYQSMHEQFF	few	TRBJ2-1	TRBV6-2/TRBV6-3	.	13
TGCGCCAGCAGCTACAGGGGGTTGAGAACTGAAGCTTTCTTT	CASSYRGLRTEAFF	many	TRBJ1-1	TRBV5-1	TRBD1	14
TGTGCCAGCTCACCACCGGTAGCGGGAACCTACAATGAGCAGTTCTTC	CASSPPVAGTYNEQFF	few	TRBJ2-1	TRBV18	TRBD2	16
TGTGCCAGCAGTCGCCGGGACAGCGATGGCTACACCTTC	CASSRRDSDGYTF	.	TRBJ1-2	TRBV6-1	TRBD1	13
TGTGCCAGCAGTCCCAGACAGGGGAGTAAGCCCCAGCATTTT	CASSPRQGSKPQHF	.	TRBJ1-5	TRBV27	TRBD1	14
TGTGCCAGCAGGCCGCATGGCCTTGAAGCTTTCTTT	CASRPHGLEAFF	.	TRBJ1-1	TRBV12-3/TRBV12-4	.	12
TGTGCCACCAGCAGAGATGAGCAAGAGACCCAGTACTTC	CATSRDEQETQYF	.	TRBJ2-5	TRBV15	.	13
TGCAGTGCTGGGGAATCGGGGAACACCGGGGAGCTGTTTTTT	CSAGESGNTGELFF	once	TRBJ2-2	TRBV20-1	.	14
TGCAGCGTTGAAGATCGATGGGTAGCGGGCGATGAGACCCAGTACTTC	CSVEDRWVAGDETQYF	few	TRBJ2-5	TRBV29-1	TRBD2	16
TGTGCCAGCAGCGTAGAACTAGCGGGGGGCCTGAATGAGCAGTTCTTC	CASSVELAGGLNEQFF	few	TRBJ2-1	TRBV9	TRBD2	16
TGTGCCAGCAGCTTAACAGGGGGCTTAGAAGCTTTCTTT	CASSLTGGLEAFF	.	TRBJ1-1	TRBV7-2	TRBD1	13
TGCAGTGCCCGGCCGGGACACCAGGGCTACGAGCAGTACTTC	CSARPGHQGYEQYF	few	TRBJ2-7	TRBV20-1	.	14
TGCAGTGCTAGTAGTTACTGGGGAGAGACCCAGTACTTC	CSASSYWGETQYF	many	TRBJ2-5	TRBV20-1	.	13
TGTGCCAGTAGGGAACAGGGAATGGAAGGCTACACCTTC	CASREQGMEGYTF	.	TRBJ1-2	TRBV19	.	13
TGTGCCAGTAGTATAGTGCGGGGTGAGCAGTTCTTC	CASSIVRGEQFF	few	TRBJ2-1	TRBV19	.	12
TGCAGCGTTGAAATTCTAGCGGGAGCCTATGAGCAGTACTTC	CSVEILAGAYEQYF	.	TRBJ2-7	TRBV29-1	TRBD2	14
TGTGCCAGCAGCCAAGAATATCCCTACGGTAATAGCGGGAGAGAGACCGGGGAGCTGTTTTTT	CASSQEYPYGNSGRETGELFF	few	TRBJ2-2	TRBV3-1	TRBD2	21
TGCGCCAGCAGTGAGTCGATGAGTGGCGGTCAGCCCCAGCATTTT	CASSESMSGGQPQHF	few	TRBJ1-5	TRBV10-2	.	15
TGTGCCAGCAGCTTAATTGGCGGGGGGTACACAGATACGCAGTATTTT	CASSLIGGGYTDTQYF	many	TRBJ2-3	TRBV7-2	TRBD2	16
TGTGCCAGCAGCCCCGAATACAATGAGCAGTTCTTC	CASSPEYNEQFF	many	TRBJ2-1	TRBV7-2	.	12
TGTGCCAGCAGCTTGTGGGGACCCCCAAACACCGGGGAGCTGTTTTTT	CASSLWGPPNTGELFF	many	TRBJ2-2	TRBV7-8	.	16
TGTGCCACCAGCAGACAGGGGGCTTTTGGCTACACCTTC	CATSRQGAFGYTF	few	TRBJ1-2	TRBV15	TRBD1	13
TGTGCCAGCAGCCCCGGGAGCGGTAGCACAGATACGCAGTATTTT	CASSPGSGSTDTQYF	many	TRBJ2-3	TRBV7-3	.	15
TGTGCCAGCAGCTTAGATCCAGCGAACACCGGGGAGCTGTTTTTT	CASSLDPANTGELFF	many	TRBJ2-2	TRBV7-2	.	15
TGCGCCAGCAGACTTGGGGAAGCTAACTATGGCTACACCTTC	CASRLGEANYGYTF	few	TRBJ1-2	TRBV5-1	.	14
TGTGCCAGCAGTTACCGGACAGGGGGTGCGAGAGGCTACACCTTC	CASSYRTGGARGYTF	.	TRBJ1-2	TRBV6-6	TRBD1	15
TGCAGTGCTAGAGATATAGGGCCGCAAGAGACCCAGTACTTC	CSARDIGPQETQYF	many	TRBJ2-5	TRBV20-1	.	14
TGCAGTGCTAGTCCTGCTCGGGGCTATGGGAACACTGAAGCTTTCTTT	CSASPARGYGNTEAFF	many	TRBJ1-1	TRBV20-1	.	16
TGTGCCAGCAGCCTCCGACGACAGATGGGGGATACGCAGTATTTT	CASSLRRQMGDTQYF	many	TRBJ2-3	TRBV5-6	.	15
TGTGCCAGCAGTCCATCCCAGGGGGCGCGAGAAAAACTGTTTTTT	CASSPSQGAREKLFF	many	TRBJ1-4	TRBV12-3/TRBV12-4	TRBD1	15
TGTGCCAGTAGTATCAAAGGGGGGGAGCCCTCTTATGGCTACACCTTC	CASSIKGGEPSYGYTF	few	TRBJ1-2	TRBV19	.	16
TGTGCCAGCAACCCCCCGGCCGGGACTAGCGGGAGAGGGCATGAGCAGTTCTTC	CASNPPAGTSGRGHEQFF	.	TRBJ2-1	TRBV11-2	TRBD2	18